The 27 T cell receptor beta chains given below trace back to one sample, sequenced in a study of CD8+CD57+ T cells in acquired aplastic anemia. The patients chosen for sequencing had shown expansion of CD8+CD57+ cells (detected by flow cytometry). TCR beta VDJ and CDR3 profiles were obtained from a genomic DNA template. TCRdb called the reads again in MiXCR, with one record for every CDR3 protein. Of under 350,000 distinct CDR3 sequences listed, 56% are singletons. Material: sorted CD4+, CD8+, or CD8+CD57+ T cells (not recorded which) from PBMCs. Receptors originate from a human donor with aplastic anemia.

The J gene is TRBJ2-2, the V gene TRBV10-2; 9 nucleotides line up with TRBD1. The ends lost 10 bases at V and 9 bases at J; junction bases unmatched: 12. Germline CDR1 WSHSY, CDR2 SAAADI. The CDR3 has 14 amino acids. CDR3 in DNA: TGCGCCACCCGAATGGACAGGGGATTTCGGGAGCTGTTTTTT. Translating gives CATRMDRGFRELFF.

J is TRBJ2-7 and V is TRBV20-1, with TRBD1 identical over 7 bases. This CDR3 contains 14 residues. Germline loops: CDR1 DFQATT, CDR2 SNEGSKA (reference sequence). V lost 3 bases and J lost 0; bases outside the gene matches: 5. The CDR3 bases are TGCAGTGCTAGGCGAAGGGACAGCTCCTACGAGCAGTACTTC. This translates into CSARRRDSSYEQYF.

As concerns this clonotype: One end of the junction varies from germline; a read error may be responsible. The gene calls are TRBV2 and TRBJ1-1; D call uncertain. This CDR3 has 12 residues. Germline CDR1 and CDR2: SNHLY and FYNNEI. This chain's CDR3 is CASSDGNTEALF. Here the CDR3 DNA reads TGTGCCAGCAGTGATGGGAACACTGAGGCTCTCTTT. Full variable domain (rest looked up from reference TRBV2 and TRBJ1-1): EPEVTQTPSHQVTQMGQEVILRCVPISNHLYFYWYRQILGQKVEFLVSFYNNEISEKSEIFDDQFSVERPDGSNFTLKIRSTKLEDSAMYFCASSDGNTEALFGQGTRLTVV.

V gene TRBV20-1 combines with J gene TRBJ2-7, with 13 bases fitting TRBD2. From germline, CDR1 is DFQATT and CDR2 SNEGSKA (reference sequence). V was pared by 1 base and J by 7 bases, with 7 bases of the junction left unmatched. The CDR3 is made up of 15 amino acids. CDR3 in amino acids: CSARVTSGGTGEQYF. The CDR3 DNA reads as TGCAGTGCTAGAGTGACTAGCGGGGGGACCGGGGAGCAGTACTTC.

This clonotype occurred many times. The chain couples TRBV10-3 to TRBJ1-5; D unclear. The CDR3 is made up of 13 amino acids. Deletions cut 6 bases from V and 5 bases from J, with 11 bases between. Germline V gene lookup returns CDR1 ENHRY and CDR2 SYGVKD. Here the CDR3 DNA reads TGTGCCATCAGACCGAATTGGGATCAGCCCCAGCATTTT. Translation gives CAIRPNWDQPQHF.

This clonotype was counted between two and nine times. The chain links TRBV10-3 to TRBJ2-2, with D hard to call. Trimming took 10 bases from V and 2 from J, leaving 5 bases between them. CDR3 length: 11 amino acids. Germline V CDR1 and CDR2: ENHRY, SYGVKD. This CDR3 reads CASSNTGELFF. The CDR3 DNA sequence: TGTGCCAGCTCCAACACCGGGGAGCTGTTTTTT.

At least ten counts were recorded for this clonotype. The rearrangement links TRBV20-1 to TRBJ1-2; D is possibly TRBD1 (6 bases). There are 14 residues in the CDR3. Germline CDR1 and CDR2: DFQATT and SNEGSKA (reference sequence). Trimming took 4 bases from V and 8 from J, leaving 20 bases between them. CDR3 sequence (DNA): TGCAGTGCTAATAGTGGACAGAACGAGATGGGCTACACCTTC. Encoded protein: CSANSGQNEMGYTF.

This clonotype was seen only once. Lacking the conserved final phenylalanine or tryptophan, this CDR3 likely reflects a read error. Because the CDR3's place on the DNA is in doubt, the DNA is left out and the CDR3 is given as listed by TCRdb. CDR3 sequence reads: CASSQVEEKPFL. V gene TRBV3-1 combines with J gene TRBJ1-4. The CDR3 length is 12 residues, termini included. Germline CDR1 reads LGHDT; CDR2 reads YNNKEL (reference sequence).

Many counts were recorded for this clonotype. The chain carries TRBV2 and TRBJ2-2; D is undetermined. This CDR3 has 15 amino acids. Germline CDR1 and CDR2: SNHLY and FYNNEI. The germline V and J ends were trimmed by 2 bases and 0 bases, with 7 bases remaining between them. Here the CDR3 DNA reads TGTGCCAGCAGTGAATTAGGACCGAACACCGGGGAGCTGTTTTTT. This sequence encodes CASSELGPNTGELFF.

In its sample, this clonotype was seen many times. The gene calls are TRBV3-1 and TRBJ1-4; tentatively, D is TRBD1 (6 bases). The CDR3 has 17 residues. Germline V lookup: CDR1 LGHDT, CDR2 YNNKEL (reference sequence). V lost 0 bases to trimming and J lost 4 bases, with 15 bases between them. The CDR3 loop is CASSQDIAGANNEKLFF. DNA of the CDR3: TGTGCCAGCAGCCAAGATATCGCAGGGGCAAATAATGAAAAACTGTTTTTT. The full variable domain, completed using reference TRBV3-1 and TRBJ1-4, is DTAVSQTPKYLVTQMGNDKSIKCEQNLGHDTMYWYKQDSKKFLKIMFSYNNKELIINETVPNRFSPKSPDKAHLNLHINSLELGDSAVYFCASSQDIAGANNEKLFFGSGTQLSVL.

This clonotype was found many times. V and J are TRBV29-1 and TRBJ2-3; no reliable D call. CDR1 is SQVTM, CDR2 ANQGSEA, per germline. The CDR3 has 12 amino acids. The germline V and J ends were trimmed by 5 bases and 3 bases, with 9 bases remaining between them. The DNA of the CDR3 is TGCAGCGTTAAAGGGCCAACAGATACGCAGTATTTT. It encodes CSVKGPTDTQYF.

This clonotype was observed once. The gene calls are TRBV12-3 or TRBV12-4 and TRBJ1-6; D perhaps matches TRBD1 (6 bases). There are 14 residues in the CDR3. DNA of the CDR3: TGTGCTAGTGGTTTGCAGGGGTCCGATTCACCCCTCCACTTT. Amino acids: CASGLQGSDSPLHF.

CDR3 loop: CASSSAGQSYEQYF. CDR3 in DNA: TGTGCCAGCAGTTCGGCGGGACAGAGCTACGAGCAGTACTTC. The chain links TRBV6-5 to TRBJ2-7; weak D call: TRBD1 (7 bases). This CDR3 has 14 amino acids. The germline V gene has CDR1 MNHEY and CDR2 SVGAGI. V lost 4 bases and J 3 bases, leaving 13 bases between the germline ends.

The V call is TRBV9, the J call TRBJ2-2, with D hard to call. The CDR3 contains 13 residues. Germline CDR1 SGDLS, CDR2 YYNGEE. Trimming cost V 3 bases and J 5 bases, with 8 bases left between them. CDR3 DNA sequence: TGTGCCAGCAGCGCAAGAAGGACCGGGGAGCTGTTTTTT. Protein sequence: CASSARRTGELFF.

Regarding this clonotype: Likely a read error: the CDR3 ends without its conserved phenylalanine or tryptophan. The chain joins TRBV7-3 to TRBJ2-2, with D unresolved. Germline loops: CDR1 SGHTA, CDR2 FQGTGA. The V and J ends lost 5 bases and 7 bases respectively, with 17 bases between them. This CDR3 has 15 amino acids. CDR3 in DNA: TGTGCCAGCAGCGCTCAACTATTCGGAATCGGGGAGCTGTTTCGT. Its protein product is CASSAQLFGIGELFR.

The chain combines TRBV6-6 with TRBJ1-5; 7 positions match TRBD1. The ends lost 7 bases at V and 7 bases at J; junction bases unmatched: 13. Germline V gene lookup returns CDR1 MNHNY and CDR2 SVGAGI (reference sequence). This CDR3 has 15 amino acids. The chain's CDR3 is CASTPGQDGLQPQHF. In DNA, the CDR3 is TGTGCCAGCACCCCCGGACAGGACGGACTCCAGCCCCAGCATTTT.

About this clonotype itself: Being one base from a much bigger clone, this may be a read error. This sequence joins TRBV10-3 and TRBJ2-3, with 8 bases identical to TRBD2. Germline CDR1 is ENHRY and CDR2 is SYGVKD. The CDR3 has 18 residues. In DNA form, the CDR3 reads TGTATCATCAGTGAGTCCCTAAGAAGCGGGGGAGGCACAGATACGCAGTATTTT. Its protein is CIISESLRSGGGTDTQYF.

The V and J genes are TRBV20-1 and TRBJ2-3, with D unresolved. Germline V lookup: CDR1 DFQATT, CDR2 SNEGSKA (reference sequence). The CDR3 has 14 residues. V gave up 4 bases and J gave up 2 bases, with 13 bases separating them. The CDR3 DNA reads as TGCAGTGCTAATCACCAGCAGCCCACAGATACGCAGTATTTT. Translating gives CSANHQQPTDTQYF.

Details on this clonotype: Just one base apart from a much larger clone, this may be a read error. V is TRBV18 and J is TRBJ1-1; D is ambiguous. There are 12 residues in the CDR3. The germline gives CDR1 KGHSH, CDR2 LQKENI. The CDR3 region is CASSPSRPEASF. The CDR3 DNA follows: TGTGCCAGCTCACCATCCCGCCCTGAAGCTTCCTTT.

The chain recombines TRBV7-3 with TRBJ2-7; TRBD1 agrees at 7 bases. Germline lookup yields CDR1 SGHTA and CDR2 FQGTGA. This CDR3 is 14 amino acids long. The J segment lost 4 bases and the V segment lost 2 bases, leaving 5 bases of the junction unmatched. This CDR3 is CASSLGGRGYEQYF. CDR3 nucleotides: TGTGCCAGCAGCTTAGGCGGCAGGGGGTACGAGCAGTACTTC.

This rearrangement joins TRBV20-1 to TRBJ1-2, with 7 bases lining up with TRBD1. Unmatched junction bases numbered 7, after V lost 2 bases and J lost 1 base. This CDR3 is built from 15 residues. Germline CDR1 DFQATT, CDR2 SNEGSKA (reference sequence). The CDR3 loop is CSARPPGGDNYGYTF. CDR3 coding DNA: TGCAGTGCTAGACCCCCAGGGGGGGATAACTATGGCTACACCTTC.

The chain recombines TRBV2 with TRBJ2-5; 7 bases map to TRBD1. From germline, CDR1 is SNHLY and CDR2 FYNNEI. The length of the CDR3 is 16 residues. Unmatched junction bases numbered 6, after V lost 1 base and J lost 1 base. CDR3 DNA sequence: TGTGCCAGCAGTGAAGAGGGGGCGCCCCTCCAAGAGACCCAGTACTTC. Protein sequence: CASSEEGAPLQETQYF.

The chain employs TRBV20-1 and TRBJ2-7; 9 nucleotides align to TRBD1. Germline V CDR1 and CDR2: DFQATT, SNEGSKA (reference sequence). This CDR3 region has 14 residues. With 3 bases clipped from V and 5 bases from J, the junction kept 8 bases outside the gene matches. The CDR3: CSASDSGQGHEQYF. The CDR3 nucleotides are TGCAGTGCTAGCGATTCGGGACAGGGTCACGAGCAGTACTTC.

This clonotype was seen a few times. The chain uses TRBV12-3 or TRBV12-4 and TRBJ1-1, with a weak D call TRBD1 (5 bases). V lost 6 bases and J lost 10, with 12 bases in between. The CDR3 runs 11 residues. The DNA of the CDR3 is TGTGCCAGCAGGCTAGGGACGGCAGCTTTCTTT. Protein product: CASRLGTAAFF.

This clonotype was observed a single time. The chain joins TRBV24-1 to TRBJ2-5; 9 nucleotides agree with TRBD1. The CDR3 consists of 15 residues. Trimming removed 4 bases from V and 2 bases from J; junction bases left unmatched: 4. CDR1 KGHDR and CDR2 SFDVKD come from the germline V gene. The CDR3 coding sequence is TGTGCCACCAGTGAGCAGACAGGGGGTCAAGAGACCCAGTACTTC. Translating it yields CATSEQTGGQETQYF.

A single count supports this clonotype. This sequence joins TRBV5-4 and TRBJ2-7, with a possible D match to TRBD2 (5 bases). Germline CDR1 reads SGHNT; CDR2 reads YYREEE (reference sequence). The CDR3 length is 15 residues. With 0 bases removed from V and 1 base from J, the gap between germline ends came to 11 bases. This CDR3 reads CASSLDPGSSYEQYF. Here the CDR3 DNA reads TGTGCCAGCAGCTTGGACCCGGGATCATCCTACGAGCAGTACTTC.

The V call is TRBV7-6, the J call TRBJ2-7; TRBD2 agrees at 8 bases. This CDR3 is built from 14 residues. Germline CDR1 and CDR2: SGHVS and FNYEAQ. Trimming cost V 5 bases and J 5 bases; bases outside gene matches: 8. The CDR3 DNA is TGTGCCAGCAGCCACAGCGGGAGCGCCCACGAGCAGTACTTC. This codes for CASSHSGSAHEQYF.